Each of the 6 T cell receptor beta chains below was sequenced from the same sample in a study of patients and donors after allogeneic stem cell transplantation. Via MiXCR, TCRdb re-called the RT-PCR reads, giving one row per CDR3 protein. Of 920,000 or so distinct CDR3 sequences listed, around 17% were seen once; the top ten hold 5% to 6.5%. The sample consisted of blood, either unsorted or a sorted T cell fraction (not recorded which). The source is a human donor who was either an allogeneic HSCT recipient or a stem cell or donor lymphocyte infusion donor (not recorded which). It is not recorded whose cells these are; they may come from a transplant donor.

This clonotype has a handful of counts. The rearrangement links TRBV5-1 to TRBJ2-2; D call uncertain. Germline CDR1 reads SGHRS; CDR2 reads YFSETQ. The CDR3 has 15 residues. Trimming removed 1 base at V and 3 bases at J, with 10 bases between. Here the CDR3 DNA reads TGCGCCAGCAGCTTGTCGATATCGTACACCGGGGAGCTGTTTTTT. It specifies CASSLSISYTGELFF.

V gene TRBV9 combines with J gene TRBJ1-4; D remains ambiguous. Trimming left V 0 bases short and J 3 bases short, with 12 bases between. Per the germline V gene, CDR1 is SGDLS and CDR2 is YYNGEE. This CDR3 is 16 amino acids long. The CDR3 here is CASSVGGFGANEKLFF. CDR3 sequence (DNA): TGTGCCAGCAGCGTAGGAGGGTTTGGGGCTAATGAAAAACTGTTTTTT.

This clonotype was seen a few times. V and J are TRBV20-1 and TRBJ2-3; 7 positions match TRBD2. Germline V gene data show CDR1 as DFQATT and CDR2 as SNEGSKA (reference sequence). This CDR3 is 16 amino acids long. The V segment lost 3 bases and the J segment 6 bases; nucleotides outside the gene matches: 15. The CDR3: CSASHGGSSLGDTQYF. In DNA, the CDR3 is TGCAGTGCTAGTCACGGCGGGAGTAGTTTAGGCGATACGCAGTATTTT.

The table lists this clonotype with a few counts. J is TRBJ1-5 and V is TRBV19, with D maybe TRBD1 (5 bases). Trimming removed 3 bases at V and 3 bases at J, with 9 bases between. The CDR3 runs 14 residues. CDR1 and CDR2 from the germline V gene are LNHDA and SQIVND (reference sequence). CDR3 DNA sequence: TGTGCCAGTAGTATCGACAGCCTCAATCAGCCCCAGCATTTT. Translating gives CASSIDSLNQPQHF.

The chain combines TRBV7-9 with TRBJ1-1, with unresolved D. Trimming removed 0 bases at V and 4 bases at J, with 12 bases between. CDR1 is SEHNR, CDR2 FQNEAQ, per germline (reference sequence). This CDR3 has 15 amino acids. The CDR3 region is CASSLAGNLGTEAFF. Written as DNA, the CDR3 is TGTGCCAGCAGCTTAGCGGGGAATCTAGGCACTGAAGCTTTCTTT.

This sequence joins TRBV2 and TRBJ2-7, with D maybe TRBD2 (5 bases). Germline lookup yields CDR1 SNHLY and CDR2 FYNNEI. The germline V and J ends were trimmed by 6 bases and 3 bases, with 9 bases remaining between them. The CDR3 spans 12 residues. CDR3 DNA sequence: TGTGCCAGCAGGAGGGTAAGCTACGAGCAGTACTTC. Residues: CASRRVSYEQYF.